The T cell receptor beta chain under discussion was sequenced for a study of technical replicates of blood from a few donors. Produced via immunoSEQ multiplex PCR; TCRdb's table is partial and in-frame only. Among more than 90,000 clones listed, around 95% were seen once. With 11 bases removed from V and 0 bases from J, the gap between germline ends came to 10 bases. Per the germline V gene, CDR1 is LNHNV and CDR2 is YYDKDF (reference sequence). The CDR3 sequence is 13 residues long. The gene calls are TRBV15 and TRBJ1-4; no firm D call. The clonotype was recovered from a human donor in good health. Sequencing was carried out using T cells isolated from PBMCs. CDR3 nucleotides: TGTGCCGCCAACAGCGCAACTAATGAAAAACTGTTTTTT. This sequence encodes CAANSATNEKLFF.